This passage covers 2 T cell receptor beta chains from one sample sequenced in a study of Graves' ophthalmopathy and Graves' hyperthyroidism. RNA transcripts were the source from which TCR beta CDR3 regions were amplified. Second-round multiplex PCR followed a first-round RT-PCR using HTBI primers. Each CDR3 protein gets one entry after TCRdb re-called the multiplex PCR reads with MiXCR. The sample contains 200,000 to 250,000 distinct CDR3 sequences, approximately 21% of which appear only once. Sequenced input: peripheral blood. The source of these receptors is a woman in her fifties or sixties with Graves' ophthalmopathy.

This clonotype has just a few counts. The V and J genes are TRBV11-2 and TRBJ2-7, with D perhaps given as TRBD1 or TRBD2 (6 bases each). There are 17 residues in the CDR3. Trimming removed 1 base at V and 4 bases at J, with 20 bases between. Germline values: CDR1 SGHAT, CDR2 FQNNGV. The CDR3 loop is CASSLVGRARGDYEQYF. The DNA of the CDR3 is TGTGCCAGCAGCTTAGTGGGTCGGGCTAGGGGGGATTACGAGCAGTACTTC.

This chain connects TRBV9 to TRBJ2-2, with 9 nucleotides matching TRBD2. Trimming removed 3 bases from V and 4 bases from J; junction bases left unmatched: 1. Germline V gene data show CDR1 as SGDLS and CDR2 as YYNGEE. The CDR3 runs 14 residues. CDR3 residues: CASSGGRATGELFF. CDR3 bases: TGTGCCAGCAGCGGCGGGAGGGCCACCGGGGAGCTGTTTTTT. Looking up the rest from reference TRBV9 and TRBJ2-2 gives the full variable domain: DSGVTQTPKHLITATGQRVTLRCSPRSGDLSVYWYQQSLDQGLQFLIQYYNGEERAKGNILERFSAQQFPDLHSELNLSSLELGDSALYFCASSGGRATGELFFGEGSRLTVL.